The rows below give T cell receptor beta chains drawn from one sample of a study of shared clonotypes between healthy human individuals. Generated by immunoSEQ multiplex PCR, the TCRdb table keeps only in-frame clones and is missing some. Seen here are a few million clones, just over 90% observed once, and the top ten hold 0.35% to 0.5%. Material for sequencing was naive CD4+ T cells from PBMCs. These receptors were collected from a man younger than 30 in good health. Some clones in this sample may be carry-over from other donors' samples. The CDR3 runs from the conserved cysteine through the conserved F or W. D genes are given only for firm matches. Part of the rows lack a size; the others show once, few, many or a class for expanded clones.

d_call	v_call	clone_size	j_call	cdr3_nt	cdr3_aa
TRBD2	TRBV18	.	TRBJ2-1	TGTGCCAGCTCACCAGGAGCGGGATCATACAATGAGCAGTTCTTC	CASSPGAGSYNEQFF
.	TRBV28	.	TRBJ2-2	TGTGCCAGCAGTTTGGATATGAACACCGGGGAGCTGTTTTTT	CASSLDMNTGELFF
TRBD1	TRBV2	.	TRBJ2-7	TGTGCCAGCAGTGTTGGACAGGGTACGGGGGAGCAGTACTTC	CASSVGQGTGEQYF
.	TRBV7-9	.	TRBJ1-5	TGTGCCAGCAGCTCTCCCGGGAGCAATCAGCCCCAGCATTTT	CASSSPGSNQPQHF
TRBD2	TRBV5-1	.	TRBJ2-3	TGCGCCAGCAGGGACCTAATAGCGGGAGGCCCAGATACGCAGTATTTT	CASRDLIAGGPDTQYF
TRBD2	TRBV7-9	.	TRBJ2-3	TGTGCCAGCAGCCCCCCGGCGGGAGCTTCTCATACGCAGTATTTT	CASSPPAGASHTQYF
.	TRBV5-1	.	TRBJ1-3	TGCGCCAGCAGCTTGGTATCAGGGGATACTGGAAACACCATATATTTT	CASSLVSGDTGNTIYF
.	TRBV30	.	TRBJ2-5	TGTGCCTGGAGGGGTTTTGGGGTCGAGACCCAGTACTTC	CAWRGFGVETQYF
TRBD1	TRBV20-1	few	TRBJ1-1	TGCAGTGCTATGGACAGGGGAGCTTTCTTT	CSAMDRGAFF
.	TRBV18	.	TRBJ1-1	TGTGCCAGCTCACTTTCCATTGACACTGAAGCTTTCTTT	CASSLSIDTEAFF
.	TRBV15	.	TRBJ2-1	TGTGCCACCAGCAGAGATTTATCCTACCAGGGGGGTAATGAGCAGTTCTTC	CATSRDLSYQGGNEQFF
TRBD1	TRBV18	.	TRBJ2-7	TGTGCCAGCTCACAGGGACAGGGGAGCGAGCAGTACTTC	CASSQGQGSEQYF
TRBD2	TRBV19	.	TRBJ2-1	TGTGCCAGTAGGGGACCGGGACTAGCGGGAAGGTACGAGCAGTTCTTC	CASRGPGLAGRYEQFF
.	TRBV5-1	.	TRBJ1-4	TGCGCCAGCAGCTTCCGCAGTACTAATGAAAAACTGTTTTTT	CASSFRSTNEKLFF
.	TRBV28	.	TRBJ2-6	TGTGCCAGCAGTTCCCGACGGGGTGGGGCCAACGTCCTGACTTTC	CASSSRRGGANVLTF
.	TRBV20-1	once	TRBJ2-1	TGCAGTGCTAGCAGGCACAATGAGCAGTTCTTC	CSASRHNEQFF
.	TRBV7-6	.	TRBJ2-2	TGTGCCAGCAGCTTTACAGGGTTAGCGAACACCGGGGAGCTGTTTTTT	CASSFTGLANTGELFF
TRBD1	TRBV6-4	.	TRBJ1-1	TGTGCCAGCAGTGACGGGGGACTGACAGGGCCTCTGTTCTTT	CASSDGGLTGPLFF
.	TRBV6-1	.	TRBJ1-4	TGTGCCACCAAGGAGGGGGCTAATGAAAAACTGTTTTTT	CATKEGANEKLFF
TRBD1	TRBV5-1	.	TRBJ1-2	TGCGCCAGCAGCTTGGATACAGGGGACCTAGGCAACACCTTC	CASSLDTGDLGNTF
TRBD1	TRBV11-2	once	TRBJ2-2	TGTGCCAGCAGCGTGACAGGGACGAACACCGGGGAGCTGTTTTTT	CASSVTGTNTGELFF
TRBD1	TRBV11-2	.	TRBJ2-5	TGTGCCAGCAGCAAACAGGGGGTGCAGACCCAGTACTTC	CASSKQGVQTQYF
TRBD1	TRBV27	.	TRBJ1-2	TGTGCCAGCAGTCCAAGGGACAGGGGGCCTGGCTACACCTTC	CASSPRDRGPGYTF
TRBD1	TRBV5-5	.	TRBJ1-4	TGTGCCAGCAGCTGGGACAGCCCACCTAATGAAAAACTGTTTTTT	CASSWDSPPNEKLFF
.	TRBV6-6	.	TRBJ1-1	TGTGCCAGCATGGAGCGGGAAATGAACACTGAAGCTTTCTTT	CASMEREMNTEAFF
TRBD1	TRBV29-1	.	TRBJ1-1	TGCAGCGTTGAAGGGAGACAGGGGATGAACACTGAAGCTTTCTTT	CSVEGRQGMNTEAFF
.	TRBV5-1	.	TRBJ1-3	TGCGCCAGCAGCCCGATGGGGGCAGTCTCTGGAAACACCATATATTTT	CASSPMGAVSGNTIYF
.	TRBV7-9	.	TRBJ1-1	TGTGCCAGCAGCTCAGGACAAGGGAACACTGAAGCTTTCTTT	CASSSGQGNTEAFF
.	TRBV9	.	TRBJ2-3	TGTGCCAGCAACATAGCATTGGAGGATACGCAGTATTTT	CASNIALEDTQYF
TRBD2	TRBV7-7	.	TRBJ2-2	TGTGCCAGCAGCTTAGTAGGTCTAGCGGGAGCCGGGGAGCTGTTTTTT	CASSLVGLAGAGELFF
.	TRBV6-1	.	TRBJ2-7	TGTGCCAGCAGTGGGATAGGGGCCACCTTTGGCTCATACGAGCAGTACTTC	CASSGIGATFGSYEQYF
.	TRBV18	.	TRBJ2-5	TGTGCCAGCTCACCTCGGACGGGAGAGACCCAGTACTTC	CASSPRTGETQYF